These 6 T cell receptor beta chains were all obtained from the same sample, sequenced in a study of glioma-infiltrating T cells after dendritic cell vaccination (dated by TCRdb to the mid-2010s). The sample's time point label, in plain terms: after dendritic cell vaccination, including at tumor progression/relapse. The library was prepared using the immunoSEQ multiplex PCR assay. TCRdb limited this immuneACCESS table to in-frame rearrangements with V and J called. A share of clones is missing; checked studies link under half to unresolved V genes, and the rest is unexplained. The sample table contains some 90,000 clones; only one count was recorded for 75% to 90% of them. Approximately 2% of the sample is held by the ten biggest clonotypes. The specimen was blood, collected after dendritic cell vaccination. The receptors stem from a human donor with glioblastoma.

The chain employs TRBV28 and TRBJ1-5, with D tentatively TRBD1 (5 bases). This CDR3 contains 14 residues. Germline CDR1 is MDHEN and CDR2 is SYDVKM. V lost 10 bases, J lost 7 bases, and 20 bases lay in between. CDR3: CATLQGPMSQPQHF. CDR3 bases: TGTGCCACCCTCCAGGGTCCTATGAGCCAGCCCCAGCATTTT.

The chain is built from TRBV19 and TRBJ1-1, with 8 positions matching TRBD1. The length of the CDR3 is 14 residues. Trimming took 4 bases from V and 5 from J; bases not matched to a gene: 6. Per the germline V gene, CDR1 is LNHDA and CDR2 is SQIVND (reference sequence). The CDR3 DNA follows: TGTGCCAGTAGTAATCGACAGGGGAGAACTGAAGCTTTCTTT. Translation: CASSNRQGRTEAFF.

With regard to this clone: The identical CDR3 is also encoded by other nucleotide sequences in the sample. The chain links TRBV5-1 to TRBJ1-1; 11 nucleotides line up with TRBD1. V gave up 4 bases and J gave up 4 bases; unmatched junction bases: 0. The CDR3 totals 13 residues. Germline V gives CDR1 SGHRS, CDR2 YFSETQ. The CDR3 DNA follows: TGCGCCAGCAGCGGGACAGGGGGCACTGAAGCTTTCTTT. This translates into CASSGTGGTEAFF.

V is TRBV30 and J is TRBJ2-2; TRBD1 might be the D (5 bases). V lost 2 bases, J lost 2 bases, and 6 bases lay in between. The CDR3 sequence is 13 residues long. Looked up from germline, CDR1 is GTSNPN and CDR2 is SVGIG (reference sequence). The CDR3 coding sequence is TGTGCCTGGAGTCAGGGAAACACCGGGGAGCTGTTTTTT. It yields the protein CAWSQGNTGELFF. The variable domain in full, completed from reference TRBV30 and TRBJ2-2, reads SQTIHQWPATLVQPVGSPLSLECTVEGTSNPNLYWYRQAAGRGLQLLFYSVGIGQISSEVPQNLSASRPQDRQFILSSKKLLLSDSGFYLCAWSQGNTGELFFGEGSRLTVL.

This sequence joins TRBV11-1 and TRBJ2-7; 11 bases map to TRBD1. The CDR3 has 14 residues. J gave up 3 bases and V 3 bases, and 1 base lay outside the gene matches. The V gene's germline CDR1 is SGHAT and CDR2 FQDESV (reference sequence). CDR3: CASSLGTGGYEQYF. In nucleotides, the CDR3 is TGTGCCAGCAGCTTGGGGACAGGGGGCTACGAGCAGTACTTC.

This clone appeared a few times. The genes are TRBV5-8 and TRBJ2-2, with 7 bases that match TRBD1. The germline V gene encodes CDR1 SGHTS and CDR2 YDEGEE. This CDR3 is 15 amino acids long. V trimming: 7 bases; J trimming: 0 bases; junction bases outside the gene matches: 6. CDR3 bases: TGTGCCAGCGGTAAGACAGGGCCGAACACCGGGGAGCTGTTTTTT. This codes for CASGKTGPNTGELFF.